The present T cell receptor (beta chain) was sequenced within a study of T-cell reconstitution after alpha-beta-depleted transplantation in children. Study observations and caveats: Expanded clones from the graft, numbering several hundred, reportedly supplied alpha-beta T cells about two months after transplant. TCRbeta diversity was high at day 60 in some patients (a result of surviving recipient T cells and thymic progenitors). Diversity and T-cell counts at one year after transplant derived mostly from new T cells.

Germline CDR1 and CDR2: MNHEY and SVGEGT. This CDR3 is 14 amino acids long. V dropped 2 bases and J dropped 2 bases, with 9 bases sitting between them. For TCRbeta, the library was prepared with unique molecular identifiers. A single record per CDR3 protein comes from TCRdb applying MiXCR to the PCR reads. This table has fewer than 550,000 distinct CDR3 sequences, 9.5% to 12% appearing once. Notes on this clonotype: Its antigen is unknown.

Source: PBMCs, mostly from graft donor cells, taken 180 days after TCRalphabeta/CD19-depleted stem cell transplant. J is TRBJ2-5 and V is TRBV6-2 or TRBV6-3, with D tentatively TRBD2 (6 bases). This TCR was recovered from a female patient between 2 and 15 years old who had a stem cell transplant for aplastic anemia, so the T cells may come from the graft donor. CDR3 region: CASSYLLAQETQYF. DNA for the CDR3: TGTGCCAGCAGTTACCTGCTAGCGCAAGAGACCCAGTACTTC.